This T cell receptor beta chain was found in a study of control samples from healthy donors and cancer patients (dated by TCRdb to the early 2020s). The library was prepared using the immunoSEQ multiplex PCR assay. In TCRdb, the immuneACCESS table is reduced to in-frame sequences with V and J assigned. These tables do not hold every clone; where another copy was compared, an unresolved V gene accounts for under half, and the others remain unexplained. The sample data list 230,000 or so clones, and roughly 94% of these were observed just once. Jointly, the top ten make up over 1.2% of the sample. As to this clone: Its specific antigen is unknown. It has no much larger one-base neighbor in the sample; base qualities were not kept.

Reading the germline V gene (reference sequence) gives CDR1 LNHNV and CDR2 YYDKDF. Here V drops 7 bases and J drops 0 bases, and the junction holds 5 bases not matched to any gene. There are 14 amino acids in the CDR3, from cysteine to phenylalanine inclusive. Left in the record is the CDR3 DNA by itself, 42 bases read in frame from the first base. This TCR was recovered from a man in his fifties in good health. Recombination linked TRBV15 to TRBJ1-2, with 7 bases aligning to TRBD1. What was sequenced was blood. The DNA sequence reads TGTGCCACCAACCAGGGGGGATCTAACTATGGCTACACCTTC. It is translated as CATNQGGSNYGYTF.